This T cell receptor beta chain was identified during a study of T-cell reconstitution after alpha-beta-depleted transplantation in children. The TCRbeta library was prepared with unique molecular identifiers. TCRdb redid the calling of the PCR reads with MiXCR, one entry per CDR3 protein. The sample lists 450,000 to 550,000 distinct CDR3 sequences, 11% seen once, with less than 15% in the top ten. This CDR3 has 13 residues. This TCR came from a female patient aged 2-10 years who had a stem cell transplant for aplastic anemia, so the T cells may come from the graft donor. This chain links TRBV21-1 with TRBJ2-1. TRBV21-1 is a pseudogene. This specimen consisted of PBMCs, mostly from graft donor cells, obtained 180 days after TCRalphabeta/CD19-depleted stem cell transplant. CDR3 in DNA: TGTGCCAGCATGCCGACGGGGTACAATGAGCAGTTCTTC. This sequence encodes CASMPTGYNEQFF.